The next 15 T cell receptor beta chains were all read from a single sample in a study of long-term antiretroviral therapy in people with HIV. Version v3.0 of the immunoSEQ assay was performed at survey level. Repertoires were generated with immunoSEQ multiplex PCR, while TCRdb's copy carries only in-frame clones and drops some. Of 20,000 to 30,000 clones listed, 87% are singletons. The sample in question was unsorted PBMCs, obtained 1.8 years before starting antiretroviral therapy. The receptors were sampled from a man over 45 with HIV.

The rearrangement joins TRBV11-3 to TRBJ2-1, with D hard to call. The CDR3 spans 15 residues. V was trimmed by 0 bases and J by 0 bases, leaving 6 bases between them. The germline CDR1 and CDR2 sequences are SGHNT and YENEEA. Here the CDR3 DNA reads TGTGCCAGCAGCTTAGACCCCTCCTCCTACAATGAGCAGTTCTTC. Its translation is CASSLDPSSYNEQFF.

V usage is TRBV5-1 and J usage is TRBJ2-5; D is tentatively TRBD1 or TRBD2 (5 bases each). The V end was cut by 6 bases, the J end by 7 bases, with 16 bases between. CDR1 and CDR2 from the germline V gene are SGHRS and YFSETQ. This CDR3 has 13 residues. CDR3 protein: CASTLEGTSTQYF. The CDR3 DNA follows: TGCGCCAGCACCCTGGAAGGGACCTCGACCCAGTACTTC.

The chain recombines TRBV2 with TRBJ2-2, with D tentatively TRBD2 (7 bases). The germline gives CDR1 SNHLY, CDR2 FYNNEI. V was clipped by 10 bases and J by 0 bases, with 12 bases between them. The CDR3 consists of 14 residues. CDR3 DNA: TGTGCCACCAAAGGGGGGGCGAACACCGGGGAGCTGTTTTTT. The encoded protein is CATKGGANTGELFF.

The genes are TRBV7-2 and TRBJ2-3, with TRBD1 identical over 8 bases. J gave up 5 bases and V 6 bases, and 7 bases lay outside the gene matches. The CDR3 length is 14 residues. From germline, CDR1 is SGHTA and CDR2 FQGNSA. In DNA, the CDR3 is TGTGCCAGCAGTCCTAGGACAGGGAAAGATACGCAGTATTTT. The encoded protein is CASSPRTGKDTQYF.

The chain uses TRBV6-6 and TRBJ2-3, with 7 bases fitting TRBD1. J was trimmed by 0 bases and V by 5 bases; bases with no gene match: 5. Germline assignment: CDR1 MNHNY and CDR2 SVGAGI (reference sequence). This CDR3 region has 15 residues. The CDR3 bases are TGTGCCAGCAGTAACAGGGGTTTCAGCACAGATACGCAGTATTTT. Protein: CASSNRGFSTDTQYF.

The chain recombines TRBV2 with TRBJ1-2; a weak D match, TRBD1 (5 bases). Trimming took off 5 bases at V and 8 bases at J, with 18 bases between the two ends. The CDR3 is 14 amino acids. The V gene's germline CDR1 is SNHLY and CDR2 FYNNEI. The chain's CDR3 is CASSSGTGTAGYTF. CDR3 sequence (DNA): TGTGCCAGCAGTTCCGGGACCGGAACCGCAGGCTACACCTTC.

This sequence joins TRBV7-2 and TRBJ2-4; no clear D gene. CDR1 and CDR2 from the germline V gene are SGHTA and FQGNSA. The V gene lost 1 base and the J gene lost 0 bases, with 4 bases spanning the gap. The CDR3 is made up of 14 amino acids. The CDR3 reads CASSLVIAKNIQYF. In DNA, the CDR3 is TGTGCCAGCAGCTTAGTTATAGCCAAAAACATTCAGTACTTC.

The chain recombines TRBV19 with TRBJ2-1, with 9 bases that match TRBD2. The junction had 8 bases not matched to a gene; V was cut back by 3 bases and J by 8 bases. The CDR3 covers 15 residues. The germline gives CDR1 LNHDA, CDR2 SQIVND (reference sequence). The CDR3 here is CASSIGLAGFYEQFF. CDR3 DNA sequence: TGTGCCAGTAGTATTGGGCTAGCGGGATTCTATGAGCAGTTCTTC.

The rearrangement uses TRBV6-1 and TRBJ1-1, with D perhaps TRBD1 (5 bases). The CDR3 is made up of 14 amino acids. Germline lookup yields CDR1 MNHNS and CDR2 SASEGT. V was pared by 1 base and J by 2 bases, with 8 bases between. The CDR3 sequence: CASSEVWDNTEAFF. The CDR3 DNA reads TGTGCCAGCAGTGAAGTGTGGGACAACACTGAAGCTTTCTTT.

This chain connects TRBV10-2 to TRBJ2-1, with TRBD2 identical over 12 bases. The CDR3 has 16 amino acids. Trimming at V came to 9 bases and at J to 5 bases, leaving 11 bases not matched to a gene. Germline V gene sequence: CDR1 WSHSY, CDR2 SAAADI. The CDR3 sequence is CASTPALAGGDNEQFF. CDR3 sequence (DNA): TGCGCCAGTACCCCCGCGCTAGCGGGGGGGGACAATGAGCAGTTCTTC.

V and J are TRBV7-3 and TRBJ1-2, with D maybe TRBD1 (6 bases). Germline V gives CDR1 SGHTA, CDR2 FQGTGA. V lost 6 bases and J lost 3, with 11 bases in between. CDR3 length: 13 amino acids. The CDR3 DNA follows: TGTGCCAGCAGGGGCAGGGGAGACTATGGCTACACCTTC. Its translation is CASRGRGDYGYTF.

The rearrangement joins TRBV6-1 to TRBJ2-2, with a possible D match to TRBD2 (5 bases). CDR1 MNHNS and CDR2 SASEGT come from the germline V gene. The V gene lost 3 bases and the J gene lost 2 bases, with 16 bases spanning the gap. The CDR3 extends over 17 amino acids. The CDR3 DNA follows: TGTGCCAGCAGTGATTATGGGGAGCCACGAAACACCGGGGAGCTGTTTTTT. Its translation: CASSDYGEPRNTGELFF.

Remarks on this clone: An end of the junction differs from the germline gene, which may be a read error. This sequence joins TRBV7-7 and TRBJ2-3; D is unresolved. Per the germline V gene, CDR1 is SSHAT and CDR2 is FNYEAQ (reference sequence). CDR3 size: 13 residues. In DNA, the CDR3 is TGTGCTAGCAGCTTACAGCACACAGATACGCAGTATTTT. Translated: CASSLQHTDTQYF.

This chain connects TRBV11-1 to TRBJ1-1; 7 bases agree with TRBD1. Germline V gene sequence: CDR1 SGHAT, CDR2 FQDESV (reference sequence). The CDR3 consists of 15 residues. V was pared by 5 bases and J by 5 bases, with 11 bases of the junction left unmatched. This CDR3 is CASSPRQGKGTEAFF. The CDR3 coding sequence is TGTGCCAGCAGCCCGAGACAGGGTAAGGGGACTGAAGCTTTCTTT.

Here the CDR3 DNA reads TGTGCCAGCAGCGCATTGAACAAGGATACGCAGTATTTT. This codes for CASSALNKDTQYF. V is TRBV9 and J is TRBJ2-3; D ambiguous. The CDR3 runs 13 residues. The V gene's germline CDR1 is SGDLS and CDR2 YYNGEE. V gave up 3 bases and J gave up 6 bases, with 11 bases separating them.